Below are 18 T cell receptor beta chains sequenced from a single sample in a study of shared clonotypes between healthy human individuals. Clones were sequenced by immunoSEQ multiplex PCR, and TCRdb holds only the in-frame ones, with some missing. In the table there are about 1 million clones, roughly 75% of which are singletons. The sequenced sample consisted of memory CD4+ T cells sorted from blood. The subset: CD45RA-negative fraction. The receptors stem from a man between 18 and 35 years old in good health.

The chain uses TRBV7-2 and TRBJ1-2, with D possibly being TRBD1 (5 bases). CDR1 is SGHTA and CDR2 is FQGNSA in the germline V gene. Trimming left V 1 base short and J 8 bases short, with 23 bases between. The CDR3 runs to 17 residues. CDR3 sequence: CASSLDGRDGSRNGYTF. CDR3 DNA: TGTGCCAGCAGCTTAGATGGCCGGGACGGCTCTCGGAACGGCTACACCTTC.

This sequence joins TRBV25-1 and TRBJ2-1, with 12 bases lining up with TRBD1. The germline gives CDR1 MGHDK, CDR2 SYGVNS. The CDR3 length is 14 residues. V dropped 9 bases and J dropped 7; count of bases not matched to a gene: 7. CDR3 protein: CASQGQGAWNEQFF. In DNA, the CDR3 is TGTGCCAGTCAGGGACAGGGGGCTTGGAATGAGCAGTTCTTC. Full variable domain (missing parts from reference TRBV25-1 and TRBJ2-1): EADIYQTPRYLVIGTGKKITLECSQTMGHDKMYWYQQDPGMELHLIHYSYGVNSTEKGDLSSESTVSRIRTEHFPLTLESARPSHTSQYLCASQGQGAWNEQFFGPGTRLTVL.

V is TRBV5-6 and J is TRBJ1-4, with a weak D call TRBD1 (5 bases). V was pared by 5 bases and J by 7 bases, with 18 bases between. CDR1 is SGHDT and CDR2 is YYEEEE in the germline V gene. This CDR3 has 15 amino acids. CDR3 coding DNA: TGTGCCAGCAGTTTCACCGGGACCGGAGGTGAAAAACTGTTTTTT. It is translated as CASSFTGTGGEKLFF.

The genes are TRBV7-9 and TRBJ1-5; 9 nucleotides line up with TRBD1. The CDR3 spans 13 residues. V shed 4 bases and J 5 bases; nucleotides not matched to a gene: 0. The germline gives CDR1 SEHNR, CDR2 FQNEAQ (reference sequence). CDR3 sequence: CASSYRGHQPQHF. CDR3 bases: TGTGCCAGCAGCTACAGGGGGCATCAGCCCCAGCATTTT.

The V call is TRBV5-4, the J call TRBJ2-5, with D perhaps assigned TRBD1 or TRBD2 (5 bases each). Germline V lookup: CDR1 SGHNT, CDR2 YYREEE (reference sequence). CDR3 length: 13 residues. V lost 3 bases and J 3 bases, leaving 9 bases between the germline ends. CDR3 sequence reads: CASSWVGEETQYF. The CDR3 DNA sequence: TGTGCCAGCAGCTGGGTGGGGGAAGAGACCCAGTACTTC. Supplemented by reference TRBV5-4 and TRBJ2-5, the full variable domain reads ETGVTQSPTHLIKTRGQQVTLRCSSQSGHNTVSWYQQALGQGPQFIFQYYREEENGRGNFPPRFSGLQFPNYSSELNVNALELDDSALYLCASSWVGEETQYFGPGTRLLVL.

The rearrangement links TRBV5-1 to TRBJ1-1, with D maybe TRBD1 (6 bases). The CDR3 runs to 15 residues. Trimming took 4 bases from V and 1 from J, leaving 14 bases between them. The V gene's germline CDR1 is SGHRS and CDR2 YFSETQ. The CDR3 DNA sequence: TGCGCCAGCAGCCCCGTAGGGGGAACGAACACTGAAGCTTTCTTT. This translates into CASSPVGGTNTEAFF.

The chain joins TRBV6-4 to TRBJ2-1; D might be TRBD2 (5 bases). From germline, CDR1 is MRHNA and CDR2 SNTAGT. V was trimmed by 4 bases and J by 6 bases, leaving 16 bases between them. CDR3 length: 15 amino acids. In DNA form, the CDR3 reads TGTGCCAGCAGTGTTGAGGGTACGGGTAGCAATGAGCAGTTCTTC. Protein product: CASSVEGTGSNEQFF.

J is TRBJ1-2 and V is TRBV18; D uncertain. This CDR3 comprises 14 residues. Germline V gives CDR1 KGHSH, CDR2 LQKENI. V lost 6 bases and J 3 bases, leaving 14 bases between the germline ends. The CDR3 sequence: CASSLTTWDYGYTF. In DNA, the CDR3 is TGTGCCAGCTCCCTAACTACATGGGACTATGGCTACACCTTC.

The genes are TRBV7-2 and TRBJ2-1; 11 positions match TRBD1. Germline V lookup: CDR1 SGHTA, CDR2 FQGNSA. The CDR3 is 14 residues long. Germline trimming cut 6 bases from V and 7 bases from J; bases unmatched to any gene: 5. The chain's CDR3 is CASSGGQGANEQFF. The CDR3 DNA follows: TGTGCCAGCAGTGGAGGACAGGGGGCAAATGAGCAGTTCTTC.

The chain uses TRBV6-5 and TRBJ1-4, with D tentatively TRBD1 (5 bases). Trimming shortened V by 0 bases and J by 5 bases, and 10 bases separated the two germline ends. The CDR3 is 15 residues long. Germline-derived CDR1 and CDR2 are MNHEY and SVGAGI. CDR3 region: CASSYSQGPNEKLFF. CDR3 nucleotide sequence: TGTGCCAGCAGTTACTCCCAGGGTCCCAATGAAAAACTGTTTTTT.

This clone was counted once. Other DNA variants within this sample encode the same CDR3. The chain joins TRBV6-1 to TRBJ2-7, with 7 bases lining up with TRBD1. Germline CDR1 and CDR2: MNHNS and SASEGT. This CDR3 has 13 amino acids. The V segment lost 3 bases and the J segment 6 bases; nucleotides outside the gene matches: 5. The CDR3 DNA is TGTGCCAGCAGTGAGGCCAGGGGGAGCGAGCAGTACTTC. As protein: CASSEARGSEQYF.

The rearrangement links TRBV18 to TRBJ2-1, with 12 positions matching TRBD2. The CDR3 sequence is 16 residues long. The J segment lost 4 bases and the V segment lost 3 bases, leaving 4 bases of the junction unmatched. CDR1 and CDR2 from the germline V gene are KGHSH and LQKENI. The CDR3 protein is CASSPLGTSGYNEQFF. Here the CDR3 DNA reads TGTGCCAGCTCACCCCTCGGGACTAGCGGGTACAATGAGCAGTTCTTC.

CDR3 DNA: TGTGCCAGCACAAGACAGGGGGCCTCCTACGAGCAGTACTTC. Residues: CASTRQGASYEQYF. The chain employs TRBV7-9 and TRBJ2-7; 10 bases line up with TRBD1. V lost 7 bases, J lost 0 bases, and 3 bases stayed unmatched. Germline lookup yields CDR1 SEHNR and CDR2 FQNEAQ (reference sequence). CDR3 length: 14 amino acids. The whole variable domain, filled in from reference TRBV7-9 and TRBJ2-7, reads DTGVSQNPRHKITKRGQNVTFRCDPISEHNRLYWYRQTLGQGPEFLTYFQNEAQLEKSRLLSDRFSAERPKGSFSTLEIQRTEQGDSAMYLCASTRQGASYEQYFGPGTRLTVT.

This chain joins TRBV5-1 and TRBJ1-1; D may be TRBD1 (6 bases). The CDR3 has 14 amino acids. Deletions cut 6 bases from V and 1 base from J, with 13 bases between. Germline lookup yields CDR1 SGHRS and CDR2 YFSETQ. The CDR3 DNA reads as TGCGCCAGCAAGGGGGGTCAGTGGAACACTGAAGCTTTCTTT. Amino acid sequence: CASKGGQWNTEAFF.

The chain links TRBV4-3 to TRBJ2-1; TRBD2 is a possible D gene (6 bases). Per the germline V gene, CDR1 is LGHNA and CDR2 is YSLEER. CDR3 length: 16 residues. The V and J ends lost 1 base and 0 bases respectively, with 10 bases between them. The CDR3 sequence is CASSQVGAGSYNEQFF. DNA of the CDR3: TGCGCCAGCAGCCAAGTCGGAGCGGGCTCCTACAATGAGCAGTTCTTC.

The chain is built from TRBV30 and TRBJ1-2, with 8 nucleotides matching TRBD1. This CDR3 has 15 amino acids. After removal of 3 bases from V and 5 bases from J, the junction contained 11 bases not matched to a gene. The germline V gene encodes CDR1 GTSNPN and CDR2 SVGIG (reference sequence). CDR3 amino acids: CAWRLGTGFYYGYTF. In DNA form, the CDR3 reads TGTGCCTGGAGACTCGGGACAGGCTTTTATTATGGCTACACCTTC.

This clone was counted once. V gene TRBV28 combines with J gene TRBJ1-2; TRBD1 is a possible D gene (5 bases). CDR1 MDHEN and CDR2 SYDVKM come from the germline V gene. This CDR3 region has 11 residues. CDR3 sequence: CATLDIYGYTF. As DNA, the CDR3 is TGTGCGACTTTGGACATCTATGGCTACACCTTC.

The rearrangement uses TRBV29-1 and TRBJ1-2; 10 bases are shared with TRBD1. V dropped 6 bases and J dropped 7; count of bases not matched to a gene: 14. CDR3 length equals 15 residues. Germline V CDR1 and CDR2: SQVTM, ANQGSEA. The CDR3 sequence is CSVHQSTGGLSGYTF. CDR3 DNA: TGCAGCGTGCACCAATCGACAGGGGGCTTGTCTGGCTACACCTTC.